This T cell receptor beta chain was sequenced for a study of cytomegalovirus exposure and HLA in healthy donors. Germline V gene data show CDR1 as LNHDA and CDR2 as SQIVND (reference sequence). Trimming took 2 bases from V and 3 from J; bases not matched to a gene: 1. The CDR3 spans 14 residues. The study ran its PCR with 60 Vbeta and 13 Jbeta primers. Produced via immunoSEQ multiplex PCR; TCRdb's table is partial and in-frame only. The repertoire has around 90,000 clones, approximately 60% of them found once; the top ten carry 5.5% to 6.5%. Findings and limits, study-wide: The investigators catalogued 150 to 200 TCR beta chains as cytomegalovirus-associated. Follow-up analysis later connected one missense variant in DCLRE1C with trimming of TCR beta V- and J-genes. Some V segments, including TRBV6-2 and TRBV6-3, were excluded as indistinguishable. The study reported that TCR beta sequences accurately predicted HLA-A and HLA-B alleles in most subjects.

Comment on this clone: Its antigen remains unknown.

The V call is TRBV19, the J call TRBJ2-3; 8 nucleotides match TRBD1. The sequencing input was PBMCs. This sequence originates from a boy younger than 18 in good health and CMV-seropositive. The CDR3 region has the DNA TGTGCCAGTAGTATACGGACAGGGACAGATACGCAGTATTTT. Encoded protein: CASSIRTGTDTQYF. Combining the CDR3 with reference TRBV19 and TRBJ2-3 gives the whole variable domain DGGITQSPKYLFRKEGQNVTLSCEQNLNHDAMYWYRQDPGQGLRLIYYSQIVNDFQKGDIAEGYSVSREKKESFPLTVTSAQKNPTAFYLCASSIRTGTDTQYFGPGTRLTVL.